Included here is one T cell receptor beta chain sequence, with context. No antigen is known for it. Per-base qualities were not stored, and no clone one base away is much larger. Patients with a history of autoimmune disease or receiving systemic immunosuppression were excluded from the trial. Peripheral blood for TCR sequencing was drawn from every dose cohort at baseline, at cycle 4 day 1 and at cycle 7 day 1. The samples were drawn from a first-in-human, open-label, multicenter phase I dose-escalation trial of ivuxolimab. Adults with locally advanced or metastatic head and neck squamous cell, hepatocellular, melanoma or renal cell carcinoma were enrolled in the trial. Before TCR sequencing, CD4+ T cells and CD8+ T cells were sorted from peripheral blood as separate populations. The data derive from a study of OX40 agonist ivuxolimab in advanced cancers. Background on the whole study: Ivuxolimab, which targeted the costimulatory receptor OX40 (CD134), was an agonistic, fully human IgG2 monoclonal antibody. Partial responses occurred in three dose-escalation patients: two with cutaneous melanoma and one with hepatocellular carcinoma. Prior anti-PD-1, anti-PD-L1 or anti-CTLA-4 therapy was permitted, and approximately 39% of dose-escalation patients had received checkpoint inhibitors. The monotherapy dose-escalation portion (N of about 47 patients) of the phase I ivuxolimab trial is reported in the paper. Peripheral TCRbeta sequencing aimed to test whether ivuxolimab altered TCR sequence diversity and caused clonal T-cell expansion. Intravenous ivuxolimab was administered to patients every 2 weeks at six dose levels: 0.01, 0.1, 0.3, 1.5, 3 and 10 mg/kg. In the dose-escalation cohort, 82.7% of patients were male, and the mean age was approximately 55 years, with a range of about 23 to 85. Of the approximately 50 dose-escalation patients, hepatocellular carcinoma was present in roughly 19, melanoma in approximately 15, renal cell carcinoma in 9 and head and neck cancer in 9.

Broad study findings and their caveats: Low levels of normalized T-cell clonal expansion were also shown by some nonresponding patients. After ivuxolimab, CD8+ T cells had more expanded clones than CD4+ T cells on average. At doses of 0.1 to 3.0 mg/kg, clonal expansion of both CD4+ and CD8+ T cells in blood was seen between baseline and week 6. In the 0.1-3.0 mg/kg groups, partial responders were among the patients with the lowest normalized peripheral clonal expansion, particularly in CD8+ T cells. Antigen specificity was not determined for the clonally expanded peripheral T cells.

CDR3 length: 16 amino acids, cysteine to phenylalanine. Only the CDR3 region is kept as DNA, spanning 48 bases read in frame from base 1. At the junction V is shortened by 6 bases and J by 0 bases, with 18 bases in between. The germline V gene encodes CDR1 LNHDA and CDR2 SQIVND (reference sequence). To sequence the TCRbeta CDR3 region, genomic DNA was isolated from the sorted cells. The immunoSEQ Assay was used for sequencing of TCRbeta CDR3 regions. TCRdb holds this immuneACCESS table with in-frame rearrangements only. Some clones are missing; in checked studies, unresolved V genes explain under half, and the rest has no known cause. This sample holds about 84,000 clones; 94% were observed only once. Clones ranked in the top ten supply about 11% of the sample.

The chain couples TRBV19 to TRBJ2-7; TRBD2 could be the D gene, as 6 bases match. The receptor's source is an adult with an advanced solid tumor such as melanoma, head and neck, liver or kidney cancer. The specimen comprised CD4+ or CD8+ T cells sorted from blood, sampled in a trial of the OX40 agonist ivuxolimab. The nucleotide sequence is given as TGTGCCAGTAGCCTCAGATGGGCTAGCGCCTCCTACGAGCAGTACTTC. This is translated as CASSLRWASASYEQYF.